Listed here is a single T cell receptor (beta chain). Its antigen specificity is not known. Base qualities are not at hand, and no much larger clone is one base apart. CD8 naive samples were obtained by positive selection for CCR7 among CD45RO-negative cells, yielding a CD45RA+CCR7+ population from which TemRA cells were excluded. Healthy HIV-negative adults with no recently reported acute infections or vaccinations were included as donors. Every donor was a Caucasian adult living in Nashville, Tennessee, USA. Blood was obtained by leukapheresis, after which PBMCs were separated by Ficoll-Histopaque density gradient centrifugation and cryopreserved in liquid nitrogen vapor phase. Analytical flow cytometry was used to check the purity and quantity of every magnetically sorted T cell population. Each sorted fraction had its genomic DNA isolated and then quantified by UV absorbance on a Nanodrop 2000c.

CDR1 MDHEN and CDR2 SYDVKM are derived from the germline V gene. Spanning cysteine to phenylalanine, the CDR3 consists of 13 amino acids. The sequence is cut down to CDR3 DNA, 39 bases in frame from base 1. V is pared back by 8 bases and J by 0 bases, with 11 bases lying between the germline termini. TCR CDR3 regions were amplified from genomic DNA by multiplex PCR using the deep immunoSEQ assay. For each cell subset, the extracted genomic DNA was distributed evenly across all wells of several immunoSEQ 96-well plates, and each plate served as one replicate. For sorted subsets, approximately 210 ng genomic DNA, equal to 25,000 to 35,000 T cell genomes, was loaded into each replicate PCR. Purified libraries were measured with a Qubit 3.0 fluorometer, size-checked on a Bioanalyzer 2100, and measured again with the KAPA Library Quantification kit. A separate single-read 150-cycle Illumina NextSeq 550 flow cell was used to sequence each immunoSEQ 96-well plate. Under the source paper's analysis protocol: The immunoSEQ output contained only junctional sequences without quality scores, so filtering could not match that applied to full-length reads. Sequences were annotated with PyIR, a Python wrapper for IgBLAST v1.9, and V/J genes and CDR3 were assigned using IMGT germline references. Reads with weak V/J assignments (E-value above 1e-6), missing CDR3, stop codons, out-of-frame junctions, or ambiguous translated residues were removed. A V3J clonotype was defined by an identical inferred V gene, J gene, and CDR3 amino acid sequence. Percentage overlap between repertoires was calculated by dividing the number of shared unique clonotypes by the size of the smaller repertoire. RTK rarefaction, the Chao1 estimator, and Recon v2.1 estimates of unobserved clonotypes were used to assess repertoire richness. For all TCRbeta clonotypes obtained by the gDNA method from four donors, generation probabilities were computed with OLGA. TCRdb re-hosts the immuneACCESS table, in-frame sequences only. Its copies lack some clones; in the studies checked, an unresolved V gene accounts for under half of them, and the cause for the rest is not known. From that table come the V and J calls and clone size; the DNA was used to work out D and trimming. This sample has a few hundred thousand clones in its table, and roughly 95% of those were observed once. The top ten clonotypes cover approximately 0.1% of the sample.

This sample is part of a study of shared clonotypes between healthy human individuals (dated by TCRdb to about 2020). Background on the whole study: A few men and a couple of women, aged 18 to 49 years, made up the cohort. Blood TCR repertoires of four to six healthy adults were deeply sequenced to estimate repertoire size and the extent of clonotype sharing between individuals. For each donor, three plates each were used for CD4 naive and CD4 memory, two plates were used for CD8 naive, and one plate was used for CD8 memory. Leukapheresis yielded between about 0.8 and 9.5 billion PBMCs per donor. To increase sequencing depth and limit assay-specific biases, TCR repertoire library preparation and sequencing were carried out by different laboratories using diverse techniques. On the study overall, not on this receptor specifically: Because the study included only a small number of donors, the genetic and exposure-history diversity represented was limited. Only blood was sampled, and tissue TCR repertoires likely differ from those in blood. Rarefaction of sorted-subset datasets indicated incomplete sequencing despite the large sequencing depth. Naive subsets generally had larger estimated clonotype richness than memory subsets did. Pairwise subsampling indicated that sequencing depth was expected to affect the degree of clonotype sharing among donors. Across a few donors, about 4.5% of naive CD4, roughly 3.8% of naive CD8, around 2.5% of memory CD4, and approximately 0.42% of memory CD8 clonotypes were shared. Compared with non-shared clonotypes, clonotypes shared by all four sorted-subset donors had higher generation probabilities.

The sequenced material came from naive CD8+ T cells sorted from blood. This sample's cell subset or site label indicates: CD45RA+CCR7+. The chain couples TRBV28 to TRBJ2-7; a tentative D call is TRBD2 (6 bases match). The TCR was taken from a woman in her twenties or thirties in good health. For the CDR3, the sequence is CASGRETSYEQYF. The DNA reads as follows: TGTGCCAGCGGCCGGGAGACCTCCTACGAGCAGTACTTC. Reference TRBV28 and TRBJ2-7 genes cover what lies past the CDR3, so the full variable domain is DVKVTQSSRYLVKRTGEKVFLECVQDMDHENMFWYRQDPGLGLRLIYFSYDVKMKEKGDIPEGYSVSREKKERFSLILESASTNQTSMYLCASGRETSYEQYFGPGTRLTVT.